These T cell receptor beta chains were read from a single sample in a study of post-analysis software for immune sequencing data. TCRdb recomputed calls from the PCR reads with MiXCR, one row per CDR3 protein. The table shows more than 350,000 distinct CDR3 sequences, with 30% to 45% occurring only once. Sequenced input: blood. The receptors were gathered from a girl aged 2-10 years with multiple sclerosis. Each CDR3 is given with its conserved first and last residue. D genes are given only for firm matches. Clone size is given for some rows only: seen once, a few or many times, or a class if the clone is expanded.

>few|TRBJ2-1|NA|13|TRBV29-1
CSGIESSYNEQFF
TGCAGCGGCATCGAGAGCTCCTACAATGAGCAGTTCTTC
>few|TRBJ2-1|TRBD2|15|TRBV20-1
CSVRGRTSGKSEQFF
TGCAGTGTAAGAGGTAGGACTAGCGGGAAAAGTGAGCAGTTCTTC
>NA|TRBJ2-1|TRBD2|17|TRBV6-1
CASSATSVLDSYNEQFF
TGTGCCAGCAGTGCGACTAGCGTATTGGACTCCTACAATGAGCAGTTCTTC
>NA|TRBJ2-1|NA|14|TRBV2
CASKGGAGYNEQFF
TGTGCCAGCAAAGGTGGGGCGGGTTACAATGAGCAGTTCTTC
>NA|TRBJ2-1|NA|12|TRBV3-1
CASSPKDNEQFF
TGTGCCAGCAGCCCCAAGGACAATGAGCAGTTCTTC
>NA|TRBJ2-3|NA|13|TRBV7-2
CASSARWRDTQYF
TGTGCCAGCAGCGCGCGGTGGAGAGATACGCAGTATTTT
>few|TRBJ1-1|NA|14|TRBV12-3/TRBV12-4
CASSFQRLSTEAFF
TGTGCCAGCAGTTTTCAGAGATTAAGCACTGAAGCTTTCTTT
>once|TRBJ2-3|NA|16|TRBV7-9
CASSLASSSGPDTQYF
TGTGCCAGCAGCTTAGCGAGCTCCTCGGGGCCAGATACGCAGTATTTT
>few|TRBJ2-3|NA|16|TRBV5-1
CASSPQGWVSTDTQYF
TGCGCCAGCAGCCCACAAGGATGGGTTTCCACAGATACGCAGTATTTT
>NA|TRBJ1-4|NA|12|TRBV20-1
CSARRGNEKLFF
TGCAGTGCTAGGCGGGGTAATGAAAAACTGTTTTTT
>NA|TRBJ2-3|TRBD2|16|TRBV7-3
CASSSLAGRGTDTQYF
TGTGCCAGCAGCTCCTTAGCGGGGAGGGGCACAGATACGCAGTATTTT
>few|TRBJ2-3|NA|13|TRBV7-2
CASSLSGQNTQYF
TGTGCCAGCAGCTTATCAGGGCAAAATACGCAGTATTTT
>few|TRBJ2-7|TRBD1|15|TRBV28
CASSTPQTNRGEQYF
TGTGCCAGCAGTACTCCGCAGACTAACAGGGGCGAGCAGTACTTC
>NA|TRBJ2-3|NA|15|TRBV20-1
CSADLRAGAGDTQYF
TGCAGTGCTGACCTGCGGGCGGGCGCTGGGGATACGCAGTATTTT
>few|TRBJ1-2|NA|13|TRBV6-6
CASRSGTPYGYTF
TGTGCCAGCCGCTCGGGCACTCCCTATGGCTACACCTTC
>few|TRBJ2-7|NA|12|TRBV15
CATSDGGYEQYF
TGTGCCACCAGCGACGGAGGTTACGAGCAGTACTTC
>few|TRBJ2-7|TRBD1|14|TRBV12-3/TRBV12-4
CASSPGDRGREQYF
TGTGCCAGCAGCCCGGGAGACAGGGGCCGCGAGCAGTACTTC
>NA|TRBJ2-7|TRBD1|16|TRBV3-1
CASSPLGTVIVYEQYF
TGTGCCAGCAGCCCCCTAGGGACAGTGATTGTCTACGAGCAGTACTTC
>NA|TRBJ2-7|TRBD1|15|TRBV12-3/TRBV12-4
CASSPRDRESYEQYF
TGTGCCAGCAGTCCACGGGACAGGGAGTCCTACGAGCAGTACTTC
>few|TRBJ2-7|TRBD2|18|TRBV27
CASSQPPAGPLSSYEQYF
TGTGCCAGCAGCCAACCCCCAGCGGGACCCCTCTCATCGTACGAGCAGTACTTC
>NA|TRBJ2-1|TRBD2|15|TRBV20-1
CSAAASGTTYNEQFF
TGCAGTGCTGCGGCTAGCGGGACGACCTACAATGAGCAGTTCTTC
>few|TRBJ2-7|NA|14|TRBV27
CASRVCPVCHEQYF
TGTGCCAGCAGGGTCTGCCCCGTGTGCCACGAGCAGTACTTC
>NA|TRBJ2-1|TRBD2|17|TRBV12-3/TRBV12-4
CASSFGSSGGAGDEQFF
TGTGCCAGCAGCTTCGGGTCTAGCGGGGGGGCAGGGGATGAGCAGTTCTTC
>few|TRBJ2-5|NA|16|TRBV12-5
CASGLATTGSSETQYF
TGTGCTAGTGGTTTGGCAACGACAGGTTCTTCAGAGACCCAGTACTTC
>NA|TRBJ2-3|TRBD2|17|TRBV11-2
CASSLDEAGANTDTQYF
TGTGCCAGCAGCTTAGATGAAGCGGGGGCCAACACAGATACGCAGTATTTT
>many|TRBJ2-3|TRBD2|15|TRBV20-1
CSAPNGGAIADTQYF
TGCAGTGCTCCGAACGGGGGGGCTATCGCAGATACGCAGTATTTT
>few|TRBJ2-2|NA|14|TRBV5-1
CASSLRTNTGELFF
TGCGCCAGCAGCTTGCGGACGAACACCGGGGAGCTGTTTTTT
>NA|TRBJ2-1|NA|16|TRBV6-5
CASSYALGGTANEQFF
TGTGCCAGCAGTTACGCCTTAGGCGGGACAGCCAATGAGCAGTTCTTC
>NA|TRBJ2-5|NA|14|TRBV9
CASSVDSLRETQYF
TGTGCCAGCAGCGTAGATTCTCTACGGGAGACCCAGTACTTC
>NA|TRBJ2-3|TRBD2|17|TRBV6-6
CASSSRLAGASTDTQYF
TGTGCCAGCAGCTCTAGACTAGCGGGGGCCAGCACAGATACGCAGTATTTT
>NA|TRBJ2-7|TRBD2|17|TRBV4-3
CASSQDPWGGRNYEQYF
TGCGCCAGCAGCCAAGATCCGTGGGGCGGGAGAAACTACGAGCAGTACTTC
>few|TRBJ2-3|NA|15|TRBV28
CASSLGASSTDTQYF
TGTGCCAGCAGTTTGGGGGCCTCTAGCACAGATACGCAGTATTTT
>NA|TRBJ1-6|TRBD1|15|TRBV6-1
CASRDGQGCGSPLHF
TGTGCCAGCAGGGATGGACAGGGGTGTGGTTCACCCCTCCACTTT
>few|TRBJ1-6|NA|14|TRBV5-1
CASSLEGINSPLHF
TGCGCCAGCAGCCTGGAAGGGATCAATTCACCCCTCCACTTT
>NA|TRBJ2-7|TRBD1|12|TRBV27
CASKGQGYEQYF
TGTGCCAGCAAGGGACAGGGATACGAGCAGTACTTC
>NA|TRBJ1-6|NA|15|TRBV2
CASRWGVQHNSPLHF
TGTGCCAGCAGATGGGGGGTACAACATAATTCACCCCTTCACTTT
>NA|TRBJ2-1|NA|15|TRBV5-1
CASSLDTGPYNEQFF
TGCGCCAGCAGCTTGGATACCGGGCCCTACAATGAGCAGTTCTTC
>NA|TRBJ2-7|NA|14|TRBV15
CATSREATPYEQYF
TGTGCCACCAGCAGAGAAGCTACCCCCTACGAGCAGTACTTC
>few|TRBJ2-7|NA|15|TRBV9
CASSVPDRTDYEQYF
TGTGCCAGCAGCGTCCCCGACAGGACCGATTACGAGCAGTACTTC
>few|TRBJ2-3|NA|17|TRBV9
CASSVGARGGYGDTQYF
TGTGCCAGCAGCGTAGGGGCTCGCGGAGGGTATGGCGATACGCAGTATTTT
>few|TRBJ2-7|NA|13|TRBV7-9
CASSSRGSYEQYF
TGTGCCAGCAGCTCCAGGGGTTCCTACGAGCAGTACTTC
>NA|TRBJ1-2|NA|13|TRBV2
CASTSWGGTGYTF
TGTGCCAGCACCTCTTGGGGGGGAACTGGCTACACCTTC
>NA|TRBJ1-5|NA|14|TRBV12-3/TRBV12-4
CASSLKRKNQPQHF
TGTGCCAGCAGTTTAAAGAGAAAGAATCAGCCCCAGCATTTT
>NA|TRBJ2-2|TRBD1|15|TRBV28
CASSPTGGRTGELFF
TGTGCCAGCAGCCCGACAGGGGGCCGGACCGGGGAGCTGTTTTTT
>NA|TRBJ2-1|NA|15|TRBV4-3
CASSQVISSYNEQFF
TGCGCCAGCAGCCAAGTAATCTCGAGCTACAATGAGCAGTTCTTC
>NA|TRBJ2-5|NA|14|TRBV4-2
CASSFMGVIETQYF
TGTGCCAGCAGTTTCATGGGGGTTATTGAGACCCAGTACTTC
>few|TRBJ2-7|NA|16|TRBV27
CASSLLPLQLGYEQYF
TGTGCCAGCAGTTTATTGCCACTCCAACTAGGCTACGAGCAGTACTTC
>NA|TRBJ1-4|TRBD1|18|TRBV12-3/TRBV12-4
CASSRDRGTIATNEKLFF
TGTGCCAGCAGCCGGGACAGGGGAACGATTGCAACTAATGAAAAACTGTTTTTT
>NA|TRBJ1-5|NA|17|TRBV12-3/TRBV12-4
CASSPPGAGDPNQPQHF
TGTGCCAGCAGTCCCCCGGGGGCAGGGGACCCTAATCAGCCCCAGCATTTT
>few|TRBJ2-5|TRBD1|15|TRBV18
CASSPRDRAEETQYF
TGTGCCAGCTCACCCAGGGACAGGGCAGAAGAGACCCAGTACTTC
>NA|TRBJ2-3|NA|14|TRBV15
CATSSPSLTDTQYF
TGTGCCACCAGCAGTCCGAGTTTGACAGATACGCAGTATTTT
>NA|TRBJ1-1|TRBD1|18|TRBV12-5
CASALRSGLTGANTEAFF
TGTGCTAGTGCCCTTCGTTCGGGACTCACAGGGGCGAACACTGAAGCTTTCTTT
>NA|TRBJ1-2|NA|13|TRBV3-1
CASSQEWGAGYTF
TGTGCCAGCAGCCAAGAATGGGGAGCCGGCTACACCTTC
>NA|TRBJ1-1|TRBD1|15|TRBV12-3/TRBV12-4
CASRERQGMHTEAFF
TGTGCCAGCAGGGAAAGACAGGGTATGCATACTGAAGCTTTCTTT